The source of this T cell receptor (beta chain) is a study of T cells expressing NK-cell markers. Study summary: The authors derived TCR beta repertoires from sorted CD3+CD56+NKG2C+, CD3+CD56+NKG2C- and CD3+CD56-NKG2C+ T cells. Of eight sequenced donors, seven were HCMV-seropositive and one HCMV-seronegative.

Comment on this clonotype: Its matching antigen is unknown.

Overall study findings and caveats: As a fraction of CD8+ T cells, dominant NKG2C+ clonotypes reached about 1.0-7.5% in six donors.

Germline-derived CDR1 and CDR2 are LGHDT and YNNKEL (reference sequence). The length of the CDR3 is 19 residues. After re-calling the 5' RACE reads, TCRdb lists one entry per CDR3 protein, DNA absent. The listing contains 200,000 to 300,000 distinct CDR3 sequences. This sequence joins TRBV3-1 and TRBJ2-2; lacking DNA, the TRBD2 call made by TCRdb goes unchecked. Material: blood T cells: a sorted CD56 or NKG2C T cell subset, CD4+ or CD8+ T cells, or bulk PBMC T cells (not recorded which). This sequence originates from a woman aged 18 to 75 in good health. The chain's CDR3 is CASSQDGLAGVLRTGELFF. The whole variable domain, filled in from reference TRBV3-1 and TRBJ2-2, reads DTAVSQTPKYLVTQMGNDKSIKCEQNLGHDTMYWYKQDSKKFLKIMFSYNNKELIINETVPNRFSPKSPDKAHLNLHINSLELGDSAVYFCASSQDGLAGVLRTGELFFGEGSRLTVL.